The sequence of this T cell receptor (beta chain) was determined in a study of radiotherapy plus CTLA-4 blockade in lung cancer. TCRdb's copy holds only in-frame clones and misses some; the assay was immunoSEQ multiplex PCR. The sample holds roughly 90,000 clones; almost 90% are singletons and the top ten take under 5.5%. Trimming took off 11 bases at V and 1 base at J, with 14 bases between the two ends. CDR3 length equals 13 residues. From germline, CDR1 is SNHLY and CDR2 FYNNEI. The chain carries TRBV2 and TRBJ1-1; D is possibly TRBD1 (5 bases). The TCR was taken from a human donor with non-small cell lung cancer that progressed on radiotherapy plus ipilimumab. The sample consisted of peripheral blood, taken from a patient treated with radiotherapy plus ipilimumab. The CDR3 bases are TGTGCCGGTCACGGGGCTCCGAACACTGAAGCTTTCTTT. This translates into CAGHGAPNTEAFF. The complete variable domain, with remaining parts taken from reference TRBV2 and TRBJ1-1, reads EPEVTQTPSHQVTQMGQEVILRCVPISNHLYFYWYRQILGQKVEFLVSFYNNEISEKSEIFDDQFSVERPDGSNFTLKIRSTKLEDSAMYFCAGHGAPNTEAFFGQGTRLTVV.